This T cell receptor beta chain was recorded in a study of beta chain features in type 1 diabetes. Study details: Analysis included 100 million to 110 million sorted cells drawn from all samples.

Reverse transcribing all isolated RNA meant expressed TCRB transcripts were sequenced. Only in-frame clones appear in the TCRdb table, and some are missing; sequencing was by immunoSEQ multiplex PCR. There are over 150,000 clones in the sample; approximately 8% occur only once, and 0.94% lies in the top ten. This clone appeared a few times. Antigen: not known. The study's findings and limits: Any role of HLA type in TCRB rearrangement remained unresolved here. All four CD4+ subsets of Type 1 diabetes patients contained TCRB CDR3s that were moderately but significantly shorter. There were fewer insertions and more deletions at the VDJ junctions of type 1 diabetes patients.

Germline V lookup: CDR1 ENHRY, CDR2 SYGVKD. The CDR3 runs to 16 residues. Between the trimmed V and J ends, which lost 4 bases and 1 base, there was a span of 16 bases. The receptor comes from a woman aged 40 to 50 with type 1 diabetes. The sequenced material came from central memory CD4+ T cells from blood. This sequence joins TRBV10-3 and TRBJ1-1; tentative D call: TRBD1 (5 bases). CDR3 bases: TGTGCCATCAGTGGTGGGGCAGGCTCCTGGAACACTGAAGCTTTCTTT. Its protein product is CAISGGAGSWNTEAFF.